This passage covers 27 T cell receptor beta chains from one sample sequenced in a study of blood T cell repertoires in COVID-19. TCRdb keeps only in-frame clones here, not all; method: immunoSEQ multiplex PCR. The repertoire holds about 300,000 clones, with just over 85% as singletons. The specimen sequenced was PBMCs or T cells enriched from blood (not recorded which). Receptor source: a man under 40 who had recovered from COVID-19.

The chain links TRBV4-1 to TRBJ2-5, with 13 bases aligning to TRBD2. The CDR3 totals 20 residues. The V and J ends lost 3 bases and 3 bases, in that order; junction bases with no gene match: 16. CDR1 MGHRA and CDR2 YSYEKL come from the germline V gene. CDR3 protein: CASSHHSTSGRDFPKETQYF. CDR3 DNA sequence: TGCGCCAGCAGCCATCACAGTACTAGCGGGAGGGACTTTCCCAAAGAGACCCAGTACTTC.

The chain is built from TRBV28 and TRBJ1-5; D not certain. Germline V gene sequence: CDR1 MDHEN, CDR2 SYDVKM. This CDR3 is 12 amino acids long. Trimming stripped 4 bases from V and 7 bases from J, with 8 bases between. The CDR3 is CASSWAAQPQHF. DNA of the CDR3: TGTGCCAGCAGTTGGGCAGCACAGCCCCAGCATTTT.

Concerning this clone itself: This sample also contains other DNA sequences that code for the same CDR3. This chain links TRBV18 with TRBJ2-7; the D gene is possibly TRBD1 (6 bases). Trimming stripped 1 base from V and 2 bases from J, with 6 bases between. The CDR3 spans 13 residues. Looked up from germline, CDR1 is KGHSH and CDR2 is LQKENI. The CDR3 loop reads CASSPQGAYEQYF. In DNA form, the CDR3 reads TGTGCCAGCTCACCACAGGGGGCCTACGAGCAGTACTTC.

V is TRBV10-3 and J is TRBJ2-5; D may be TRBD1 (6 bases). CDR3 size: 14 residues. Trimming pared 2 bases from V and 5 bases from J, leaving 12 bases between. Germline V gene lookup returns CDR1 ENHRY and CDR2 SYGVKD. The CDR3 DNA follows: TGTGCCATCAGTGAGCTGGGGGCTGGTGAGACCCAGTACTTC. This sequence encodes CAISELGAGETQYF.

This chain uses TRBV14 with TRBJ2-2; D is perhaps TRBD2 (7 bases). The CDR3 is 15 residues long. Germline CDR1 reads SGHDN; CDR2 reads FVKESK. The V end was cut by 5 bases, the J end by 6 bases, with 16 bases between. The CDR3 loop is CASSAKGGAPGELFF. The DNA of the CDR3 is TGTGCCAGCAGCGCAAAAGGGGGGGCACCCGGGGAGCTGTTTTTT.

CDR3 sequence: CASSLGQGENTEAFF. CDR3 bases: TGTGCCAGCAGCTTAGGCCAGGGGGAAAACACTGAAGCTTTCTTT. The chain employs TRBV11-3 and TRBJ1-1; TRBD1 matches at 7 bases. From germline, CDR1 is SGHNT and CDR2 YENEEA. The V gene end was trimmed by 1 base and the J gene end by 2 bases; junction bases not matched to a gene: 4. This CDR3 spans 15 amino acids.

V usage is TRBV3-1 (or the pseudogene TRBV3-2) and J usage is TRBJ2-3, with D possibly TRBD2 on 5 matching bases. V gave up 0 bases and J gave up 7 bases, with 8 bases separating them. The germline V gene has CDR1 LGHDT and CDR2 YNNKEL (reference sequence). The CDR3 is made up of 13 amino acids. CDR3: CASSQESTNTQYF. The CDR3 DNA is TGTGCCAGCAGCCAAGAGTCGACTAATACGCAGTATTTT.

This rearrangement joins TRBV19 to TRBJ2-2, with 9 bases lining up with TRBD2. The V gene's germline CDR1 is LNHDA and CDR2 SQIVND (reference sequence). J gave up 7 bases and V 3 bases, and 6 bases lay outside the gene matches. The CDR3 is 15 residues long. CDR3: CASSITAGGVGELFF. CDR3 in DNA: TGTGCCAGTAGTATCACAGCGGGAGGCGTCGGGGAGCTGTTTTTT.

The chain couples TRBV2 to TRBJ2-1, with D tentatively TRBD2 (7 bases). Germline CDR1 reads SNHLY; CDR2 reads FYNNEI. This CDR3 has 13 amino acids. Trimming cost V 7 bases and J 9 bases, with 16 bases left between them. CDR3 protein: CASIGSGGTEQFF. DNA of the CDR3: TGTGCCAGCATAGGCTCGGGGGGCACTGAGCAGTTCTTC. Together with reference TRBV2 and TRBJ2-1, the CDR3 gives the full variable domain: EPEVTQTPSHQVTQMGQEVILRCVPISNHLYFYWYRQILGQKVEFLVSFYNNEISEKSEIFDDQFSVERPDGSNFTLKIRSTKLEDSAMYFCASIGSGGTEQFFGPGTRLTVL.

The chain carries TRBV24-1 and TRBJ2-1; TRBD2 aligns across 7 bases. Germline V lookup: CDR1 KGHDR, CDR2 SFDVKD. V trimming: 2 bases; J trimming: 10 bases; junction bases outside the gene matches: 16. The CDR3 totals 17 residues. DNA for the CDR3: TGTGCCACCAGTGATTCACCGGGGACTAATTACCCTCGGGAGCAGTTCTTC. Its translation: CATSDSPGTNYPREQFF.

This chain joins TRBV7-9 and TRBJ2-3, with 10 bases aligning to TRBD1. Germline V gives CDR1 SEHNR, CDR2 FQNEAQ (reference sequence). The length of the CDR3 is 15 residues. The V gene end was trimmed by 5 bases and the J gene end by 3 bases; junction bases not matched to a gene: 5. The CDR3: CASSPWGQGTDTQYF. DNA of the CDR3: TGTGCCAGCAGCCCGTGGGGACAGGGGACAGATACGCAGTATTTT.

This clone was recorded only once. This chain uses TRBV19 with TRBJ1-5; 10 positions match TRBD1. The junction had 6 bases not matched to a gene; V was cut back by 7 bases and J by 6 bases. The CDR3 is 14 residues long. CDR1 and CDR2 from the germline V gene are LNHDA and SQIVND (reference sequence). CDR3 region: CASNSGTGVQPQHF. In DNA form, the CDR3 reads TGTGCCAGTAATTCCGGGACAGGGGTTCAGCCCCAGCATTTT.

This sequence joins TRBV12-1 and TRBJ1-2. TRBV12-1 is termed a pseudogene. This CDR3 contains 14 residues. The CDR3 coding sequence is TGTGCCAGCCCCCCCCGGCGGCCATCGGGTGGCTACACCTTC. The encoded protein is CASPPRRPSGGYTF.

This clone was recorded many times. The V gene is TRBV29-1, the J gene TRBJ1-5; the D is unclear. V lost 5 bases and J 3 bases, leaving 5 bases between the germline ends. CDR3 length: 11 residues. The germline V gene encodes CDR1 SQVTM and CDR2 ANQGSEA. CDR3 nucleotides: TGCAGCGTTCAAATCAATCAGCCCCAGCATTTT. Residues: CSVQINQPQHF. The variable domain in full, completed from reference TRBV29-1 and TRBJ1-5, reads SAVISQKPSRDICQRGTSLTIQCQVDSQVTMMFWYRQQPGQSLTLIATANQGSEATYESGFVIDKFPISRPNLTFSTLTVSNMSPEDSSIYLCSVQINQPQHFGDGTRLSIL.

The rearrangement joins TRBV12-3 or TRBV12-4 to TRBJ2-7, with D perhaps matching TRBD1 (6 bases). This CDR3 spans 13 amino acids. Deletions cut 5 bases from V and 6 bases from J, with 14 bases between. CDR3 sequence reads: CASSTGTLFEQYF. CDR3 bases: TGTGCCAGCAGTACCGGGACACTTTTCGAGCAGTACTTC.

In DNA, the CDR3 is TGTGCCAGCAGCCAAGGGATCATAGCGGGAGGTGACACCGGGGAGCTGTTTTTT. Its translation: CASSQGIIAGGDTGELFF. This chain joins TRBV3-1 (or the pseudogene TRBV3-2) and TRBJ2-2, with 10 positions matching TRBD2. Germline V lookup: CDR1 LGHDT, CDR2 YNNKEL (reference sequence). Trimming took 1 base from V and 3 from J; bases not matched to a gene: 8. The CDR3 runs to 18 residues.

The rearrangement joins TRBV18 to TRBJ2-3; 10 bases match TRBD2. With 1 base clipped from V and 3 bases from J, the junction kept 10 bases outside the gene matches. Germline lookup yields CDR1 KGHSH and CDR2 LQKENI. This CDR3 is 18 amino acids long. CDR3 sequence (DNA): TGTGCCAGCTCACCACAGTCCGTACTAGCGGGAAGGACAGATACGCAGTATTTT. This encodes CASSPQSVLAGRTDTQYF. Together with reference TRBV18 and TRBJ2-3, the CDR3 gives the full variable domain: NAGVMQNPRHLVRRRGQEARLRCSPMKGHSHVYWYRQLPEEGLKFMVYLQKENIIDESGMPKERFSAEFPKEGPSILRIQQVVRGDSAAYFCASSPQSVLAGRTDTQYFGPGTRLTVL.

This CDR3 reads CASSTFTAGLAGGPVEQFF. CDR3 coding DNA: TGTGCCAGCTCCACCTTTACCGCGGGACTAGCGGGAGGGCCAGTTGAGCAGTTCTTC. V is TRBV18 and J is TRBJ2-1, with TRBD2 matching 16 bases. CDR3 size: 19 residues. Germline trimming cut 6 bases from V and 9 bases from J; bases unmatched to any gene: 17. Germline V CDR1 and CDR2: KGHSH, LQKENI.

The chain couples TRBV29-1 to TRBJ1-1; maybe TRBD1 (6 bases). Germline V lookup: CDR1 SQVTM, CDR2 ANQGSEA. The length of the CDR3 is 15 residues. Trimming removed 4 bases from V and 1 base from J, with 16 bases in between. The CDR3 coding sequence is TGCAGCGTTGTCGGGGGGCAGGGAAGGAACACTGAAGCTTTCTTT. This encodes CSVVGGQGRNTEAFF.

The genes are TRBV24-1 and TRBJ2-4; possible D gene TRBD2, 6 bases. The V gene's germline CDR1 is KGHDR and CDR2 SFDVKD. The CDR3 has 16 amino acids. The ends were cut back, 4 bases at V and 3 bases at J, with 15 bases in the middle. In DNA, the CDR3 is TGTGCCACCAGTGACCCCGGTGACGGGGGCAAAAACATTCAGTACTTC. Translated, it gives CATSDPGDGGKNIQYF.

This clone was found a few times. V and J are TRBV2 and TRBJ1-5; 8 bases match TRBD1. Germline assignment: CDR1 SNHLY and CDR2 FYNNEI. Unmatched junction bases numbered 5, after V lost 7 bases and J lost 6 bases. This CDR3 has 13 residues. The CDR3 loop is CASKDRAGQPQHF. The CDR3, as DNA: TGTGCCAGCAAGGACAGGGCGGGTCAGCCCCAGCATTTT. Full variable domain (missing parts from reference TRBV2 and TRBJ1-5): EPEVTQTPSHQVTQMGQEVILRCVPISNHLYFYWYRQILGQKVEFLVSFYNNEISEKSEIFDDQFSVERPDGSNFTLKIRSTKLEDSAMYFCASKDRAGQPQHFGDGTRLSIL.

The genes are TRBV9 and TRBJ1-6; D not certain. Trimming removed 2 bases from V and 1 base from J, with 10 bases in between. The CDR3 is 16 amino acids. The germline V gene encodes CDR1 SGDLS and CDR2 YYNGEE. The CDR3 sequence is CASSVSPGSYNSPLHF. The CDR3 nucleotides read TGTGCCAGCAGCGTCTCCCCCGGTTCCTATAATTCACCCCTCCACTTT. Combining the CDR3 with reference TRBV9 and TRBJ1-6 gives the whole variable domain DSGVTQTPKHLITATGQRVTLRCSPRSGDLSVYWYQQSLDQGLQFLIQYYNGEERAKGNILERFSAQQFPDLHSELNLSSLELGDSALYFCASSVSPGSYNSPLHFGNGTRLTVT.

The chain combines TRBV19 with TRBJ2-2; TRBD2 matches 8 bases. The germline V gene encodes CDR1 LNHDA and CDR2 SQIVND (reference sequence). This CDR3 is built from 15 residues. Trimming at V came to 4 bases and at J to 6 bases, leaving 7 bases not matched to a gene. This chain's CDR3 is CASSTGGFNPGELFF. The CDR3 nucleotides are TGTGCCAGTAGTACGGGGGGGTTTAATCCCGGGGAGCTGTTTTTT.

The genes are TRBV19 and TRBJ1-3, with 8 positions matching TRBD1. V trimming: 2 bases; J trimming: 9 bases; junction bases outside the gene matches: 12. Germline V CDR1 and CDR2: LNHDA, SQIVND (reference sequence). The CDR3 is 16 residues long. In DNA form, the CDR3 reads TGTGCCAGTAGTATATCCGCTCGGGACAGGAGCGGCACCATATATTTT. Translating gives CASSISARDRSGTIYF.

The V call is TRBV5-1, the J call TRBJ2-1; 7 bases line up with TRBD2. The length of the CDR3 is 15 residues. Germline lookup yields CDR1 SGHRS and CDR2 YFSETQ. V dropped 0 bases and J dropped 10; count of bases not matched to a gene: 10. The chain's CDR3 is CASSLAGGLKGEQFF. The CDR3 DNA is TGCGCCAGCAGCTTGGCCGGGGGACTAAAGGGGGAGCAGTTCTTC. Filled out from reference TRBV5-1 and TRBJ2-1, the complete variable domain reads KAGVTQTPRYLIKTRGQQVTLSCSPISGHRSVSWYQQTPGQGLQFLFEYFSETQRNKGNFPGRFSGRQFSNSRSEMNVSTLELGDSALYLCASSLAGGLKGEQFFGPGTRLTVL.

The chain joins TRBV21-1 to TRBJ2-7; the D call of TRBD2 is as the table states it, not checked on the DNA. TRBV21-1 is a known pseudogene. The CDR3 length is 20 residues. The CDR3 DNA follows: TGTGCCAGCAGCAAGAAAACCTCGGTCCCTCCGGGACTAGCGGGACACGAGCAGTACTTC. Translating gives CASSKKTSVPPGLAGHEQYF.

The rearrangement joins TRBV2 to TRBJ1-5; 8 nucleotides align to TRBD1. Germline V gene sequence: CDR1 SNHLY, CDR2 FYNNEI. J was trimmed by 6 bases and V by 7 bases; bases with no gene match: 14. The CDR3 spans 16 residues. CDR3 coding DNA: TGTGCCAGCACCAAATGGAGGACAGGGCTAGGTCAGCCCCAGCATTTT. Its protein is CASTKWRTGLGQPQHF.